The 25 T cell receptor beta chains below come from one sample, sequenced in a study of CD8+CD57+ T cells in acquired aplastic anemia. Study-wide findings and caveats: Lower diversity was found in CD8+CD57+ cells than in total CD4+ and CD8+ pools in patients.

Antigens for these TCRs are unknown. Whoever was chosen for sequencing had shown CD8+CD57+ cell expansion by flow cytometry. The template for TCR beta VDJ and CDR3 sequence profiling was genomic DNA. TCRdb passed the reads through MiXCR, listing each CDR3 protein once. The table has 17,000 or so distinct CDR3 sequences, less than 45% seen once; the top ten hold just over 85%. The specimen sequenced was CD8+CD57+ T cells sorted from PBMCs. The subset was: bead-enriched CD8+CD57+ effector memory T cells from SAA patients. Source of these receptors: a human donor with aplastic anemia.

In this sample, this clonotype turned up a few times. The chain uses TRBV24-1 and TRBJ2-5, with D unclear. Per the germline V gene, CDR1 is KGHDR and CDR2 is SFDVKD. The CDR3 has 16 residues. The V and J ends lost 4 bases and 1 base respectively, with 15 bases between them. DNA for the CDR3: TGTGCCACCAGTGACTCCACAGAGAGTTCCCAAGAGACCCAGTACTTC. Its translation is CATSDSTESSQETQYF.

This chain uses TRBV5-1 with TRBJ1-1; TRBD1 might be the D (5 bases). Germline CDR1 and CDR2: SGHRS and YFSETQ. The CDR3 totals 12 residues. V lost 3 bases, J lost 8 bases, and 11 bases lay in between. Here the CDR3 DNA reads TGCGCCAGCAGCTCCTGGGACCTAGAAGCTTTCTTT. Protein product: CASSSWDLEAFF. Variable domain in full (rest from reference TRBV5-1 and TRBJ1-1): KAGVTQTPRYLIKTRGQQVTLSCSPISGHRSVSWYQQTPGQGLQFLFEYFSETQRNKGNFPGRFSGRQFSNSRSEMNVSTLELGDSALYLCASSSWDLEAFFGQGTRLTVV.

Remarks on this clonotype: The final CDR3 position lacks the conserved phenylalanine or tryptophan, pointing to a likely read error. The CDR3 sequence is CASSFGYRGGTGELFY. CDR3 nucleotides: TGTGCCAGCAGCTTCGGTTATAGGGGGGGCACCGGGGAGCTGTTTTAT. The rearrangement joins TRBV7-8 to TRBJ2-2, with D maybe TRBD2 (7 bases). Germline CDR1 SGHVS, CDR2 FQNEAQ. Deletions cut 3 bases from V and 4 bases from J, with 15 bases between. This CDR3 is 16 amino acids long.

The count of this clonotype is one. V usage is TRBV12-3 or TRBV12-4 and J usage is TRBJ2-5, with D tentatively TRBD1 or TRBD2 (5 bases each). The CDR3 has 16 residues. Trimming pared 4 bases from V and 5 bases from J, leaving 20 bases between. CDR3: CASSSIGTGNYETQYF. Here the CDR3 DNA reads TGTGCCAGCAGTTCTATAGGGACCGGTAACTACGAGACCCAGTACTTC.

The V gene is TRBV7-8, the J gene TRBJ1-2, with D unclear. The ends were cut back, 4 bases at V and 5 bases at J, with 11 bases in the middle. Germline CDR1 is SGHVS and CDR2 is FQNEAQ. CDR3 size: 13 residues. The CDR3 spells CASSSGRSYGYTF. The CDR3 DNA sequence: TGTGCCAGCAGCTCAGGACGGTCATATGGCTACACCTTC.

The chain uses TRBV5-6 and TRBJ2-3, with TRBD1 identical over 12 bases. Germline assignment: CDR1 SGHDT and CDR2 YYEEEE. The V segment lost 0 bases and the J segment 0 bases; nucleotides outside the gene matches: 2. The CDR3 spans 17 residues. The CDR3 DNA sequence: TGTGCCAGCAGCTTGGGGGGGACAGGGGGCAGCACAGATACGCAGTATTTT. Its translation: CASSLGGTGGSTDTQYF.

This clonotype occurred many times. The rearrangement joins TRBV25-1 to TRBJ2-1, with 7 bases aligning to TRBD2. The CDR3 extends over 16 amino acids. The junction had 9 bases not matched to a gene; V was cut back by 5 bases and J by 2 bases. Germline CDR1 reads MGHDK; CDR2 reads SYGVNS. In DNA, the CDR3 is TGTGCCAGCAGTCTCCCACTAGCGAGAACCTACAATGAGCAGTTCTTC. It translates to CASSLPLARTYNEQFF.

The chain employs TRBV9 and TRBJ2-2, with D unresolved. Germline CDR1 reads SGDLS; CDR2 reads YYNGEE. This CDR3 has 17 residues. Trimming cost V 3 bases and J 0 bases, with 15 bases left between them. CDR3 bases: TGTGCCAGCAGCGCCGGATTCAAGATCGCGAACACCGGGGAGCTGTTTTTT. Encoded protein: CASSAGFKIANTGELFF.

The rearrangement joins TRBV12-3 or TRBV12-4 to TRBJ1-2; D is uncertain. Trimming pared 5 bases from V and 0 bases from J, leaving 19 bases between. The CDR3 sequence is 17 residues long. CDR3 amino acids: CASSLSTTAASNYGYTF. The DNA for the CDR3 is TGTGCCAGCAGTCTCAGTACCACCGCGGCGTCTAACTATGGCTACACCTTC.

The rearrangement joins TRBV15 to TRBJ2-1, with 8 bases that match TRBD1. Looked up from germline, CDR1 is LNHNV and CDR2 is YYDKDF (reference sequence). This CDR3 is built from 16 residues. The V and J ends lost 3 bases and 6 bases, in that order; junction bases with no gene match: 10. The CDR3 nucleotides are TGTGCCACCAGCAGCGTAGCCCGGACAGGGAGCAATGAGCAGTTCTTC. Amino acid sequence: CATSSVARTGSNEQFF.

A few counts support this clonotype. One end of the junction does not line up with germline, which may come from a read error. The chain has TRBV15 and TRBJ2-1, with 9 bases matching TRBD1. This CDR3 has 14 amino acids. CDR1 LNHNV and CDR2 YYDKDF come from the germline V gene (reference sequence). The CDR3 bases are TGTGCCACCAGCGGGACAGGGAGGTGGAATGGGCAGTTCTTC. Protein: CATSGTGRWNGQFF.

This clonotype was counted at least ten times. CDR3 sequence: CASSLVSGWRYQETQYF. The CDR3 nucleotides read TGTGCCAGCAGCTTAGTTTCCGGGTGGCGGTACCAAGAGACCCAGTACTTC. The chain carries TRBV7-9 and TRBJ2-5, with unresolved D. The CDR3 has 17 residues. Germline V CDR1 and CDR2: SEHNR, FQNEAQ (reference sequence). Trimming removed 1 base from V and 0 bases from J, with 15 bases in between.

This clonotype has a count of ten or more. The chain joins TRBV19 to TRBJ2-7, with 9 bases fitting TRBD1. CDR1 and CDR2 (germline): LNHDA, SQIVND (reference sequence). This CDR3 is built from 14 residues. The CDR3 is CAGPGTGYLHEQYF. DNA for the CDR3: TGTGCGGGCCCGGGGACAGGGTACCTCCACGAGCAGTACTTC. Based on the CDR3 plus reference TRBV19 and TRBJ2-7, the full variable domain is DGGITQSPKYLFRKEGQNVTLSCEQNLNHDAMYWYRQDPGQGLRLIYYSQIVNDFQKGDIAEGYSVSREKKESFPLTVTSAQKNPTAFYLCAGPGTGYLHEQYFGPGTRLTVT.

The genes are TRBV5-1 and TRBJ2-1, with D perhaps given as TRBD1 or TRBD2 (5 bases each). The V end was cut by 4 bases, the J end by 9 bases, with 17 bases between. This CDR3 region has 14 residues. Germline assignment: CDR1 SGHRS and CDR2 YFSETQ. CDR3: CASSLGASRPEQFF. CDR3 nucleotides: TGCGCCAGCAGCCTCGGGGCAAGTCGGCCTGAGCAGTTCTTC.

This clonotype showed up many times. The rearrangement links TRBV6-1 to TRBJ1-1; no clear D gene. The CDR3 is 12 residues long. V was trimmed by 4 bases and J by 5 bases, leaving 8 bases between them. The germline V gene has CDR1 MNHNS and CDR2 SASEGT. CDR3 in amino acids: CASSVGETEAFF. The CDR3 region has the DNA TGTGCCAGCAGTGTAGGAGAGACTGAAGCTTTCTTT.

This clonotype turned up a few times. This chain connects TRBV20-1 to TRBJ2-7, with a possible D match to TRBD2 (5 bases). Germline values: CDR1 DFQATT, CDR2 SNEGSKA (reference sequence). The CDR3 is 12 amino acids. The ends were cut back, 3 bases at V and 3 bases at J, with 9 bases in the middle. The CDR3 region has the DNA TGCAGTGCTAGCGGGGTACGCTACGAGCAGTACTTC. This gives the protein CSASGVRYEQYF.

This clonotype was observed at least ten times. This sequence joins TRBV28 and TRBJ2-7; 8 bases are shared with TRBD1. V was pared by 6 bases and J by 0 bases, with 7 bases of the junction left unmatched. CDR1 MDHEN and CDR2 SYDVKM come from the germline V gene. The CDR3 spans 15 residues. In DNA form, the CDR3 reads TGTGCCAGCAGGCAGGACAGGGCGAGCTCCTACGAGCAGTACTTC. It encodes CASRQDRASSYEQYF.

This clonotype was seen more than once but under ten times. The genes are TRBV5-1 and TRBJ2-5; possibly TRBD1 for D (7 bases). The germline CDR1 and CDR2 sequences are SGHRS and YFSETQ. The CDR3 runs 14 residues. Trimming shortened V by 4 bases and J by 1 base, and 11 bases separated the two germline ends. The CDR3 sequence: CASSGGTAQETQYF. CDR3 in DNA: TGCGCCAGCAGCGGGGGGACAGCCCAAGAGACCCAGTACTTC.

This chain joins TRBV7-9 and TRBJ1-3; 9 bases match TRBD1. The germline CDR1 and CDR2 sequences are SEHNR and FQNEAQ (reference sequence). The CDR3 is 14 amino acids. Unmatched junction bases numbered 0, after V lost 3 bases and J lost 3 bases. This chain's CDR3 is CASSLGQGGNTIYF. Here the CDR3 DNA reads TGTGCCAGCAGCTTGGGACAGGGTGGAAACACCATATATTTT. The complete variable domain, with remaining parts taken from reference TRBV7-9 and TRBJ1-3, reads DTGVSQNPRHKITKRGQNVTFRCDPISEHNRLYWYRQTLGQGPEFLTYFQNEAQLEKSRLLSDRFSAERPKGSFSTLEIQRTEQGDSAMYLCASSLGQGGNTIYFGEGSWLTVV.

There are a few counts of this clonotype. A read error may explain this, as a much larger clone is one base away. The chain carries TRBV9 and TRBJ2-3; D gene ambiguous. CDR3 length: 13 amino acids. Trimming pared 4 bases from V and 2 bases from J, leaving 8 bases between. CDR1 is SGDLS, CDR2 YYNGEE, per germline. In DNA form, the CDR3 reads TGTGCCAGCAGCATAGGGATCACAGATACGCAGTATTTT. As protein: CASSIGITDTQYF. The full variable domain, completed using reference TRBV9 and TRBJ2-3, is DSGVTQTPKHLITATGQRVTLRCSPRSGDLSVYWYQQSLDQGLQFLIQYYNGEERAKGNILERFSAQQFPDLHSELNLSSLELGDSALYFCASSIGITDTQYFGPGTRLTVL.

V is TRBV11-3 and J is TRBJ2-5, with D maybe TRBD2 (6 bases). Per germline, CDR1 SGHNT and CDR2 YENEEA. This CDR3 has 14 residues. V gave up 3 bases and J gave up 1 base, with 9 bases separating them. CDR3 coding DNA: TGTGCCAGCAGCTTGGGGGACTCCCAAGAGACCCAGTACTTC. This encodes CASSLGDSQETQYF. The complete variable domain, with remaining parts taken from reference TRBV11-3 and TRBJ2-5, reads EAGVVQSPRYKIIEKKQPVAFWCNPISGHNTLYWYLQNLGQGPELLIRYENEEAVDDSQLPKDRFSAERLKGVDSTLKIQPAELGDSAVYLCASSLGDSQETQYFGPGTRLLVL.

This clonotype was seen at least ten times. V is TRBV10-3 and J is TRBJ2-7, with 7 bases identical to TRBD1. Germline lookup yields CDR1 ENHRY and CDR2 SYGVKD. The CDR3 loop spans 15 amino acids. Trimming took 6 bases from V and 4 from J; bases not matched to a gene: 12. As DNA, the CDR3 is TGTGCCATCAGCGGACCAAACAGGGGCCCTTACGAGCAGTACTTC. Translated, it gives CAISGPNRGPYEQYF.

This clonotype was counted at least ten times. The V call is TRBV5-1, the J call TRBJ2-1; D possibly corresponds to TRBD2 (7 bases). Trimming removed 0 bases from V and 2 bases from J, with 9 bases in between. The CDR3 is 15 residues long. CDR1 SGHRS and CDR2 YFSETQ come from the germline V gene. The CDR3 DNA sequence: TGCGCCAGCAGCTTGGAGGGGGGGACCTACAATGAGCAGTTCTTC. It is translated as CASSLEGGTYNEQFF.

The rearrangement links TRBV9 to TRBJ1-5; no firm D call. The length of the CDR3 is 15 residues. Germline CDR1 SGDLS, CDR2 YYNGEE. Trimming took 5 bases from V and 0 from J, leaving 12 bases between them. The CDR3 region has the DNA TGTGCCAGCAGTCTGAACCCGGGTAGCAATCAGCCCCAGCATTTT. As protein: CASSLNPGSNQPQHF. The full variable domain, rest sourced from reference TRBV9 and TRBJ1-5, is DSGVTQTPKHLITATGQRVTLRCSPRSGDLSVYWYQQSLDQGLQFLIQYYNGEERAKGNILERFSAQQFPDLHSELNLSSLELGDSALYFCASSLNPGSNQPQHFGDGTRLSIL.

This clonotype is labeled medium-sized. The V and J genes are TRBV10-2 and TRBJ2-7, with 8 bases lining up with TRBD1. The CDR3 loop spans 14 amino acids. V was clipped by 6 bases and J by 4 bases; unmatched bases: 8. Germline V gene sequence: CDR1 WSHSY, CDR2 SAAADI. The CDR3 is CASREDRAGYEQYF. DNA for the CDR3: TGCGCCAGCAGAGAGGACAGGGCCGGTTACGAGCAGTACTTC.